The TCR beta chain under discussion was sequenced for a study of blood T cell repertoires in COVID-19. Original processing notes: Nucleated cell counts were estimated from reference gene primer amplification. Sequenced by immunoSEQ multiplex PCR; TCRdb stores in-frame clones only, minus some. That table gives V, J and clone size, and the DNA gave D and trimming. Of roughly 110,000 clones listed, 65% to 75% are singletons. CDR3 length equals 15 residues. Germline V lookup: CDR1 SGHNT, CDR2 YENEEA. Trimming removed 4 bases from V and 3 bases from J, with 12 bases in between. This chain joins TRBV11-3 and TRBJ1-4, with a tentative D call TRBD1 (5 bases). Sequencing used peripheral blood. The receptor comes from a human donor with acute or convalescent COVID-19. The donor label of this sample is uncertain. The CDR3 region has the DNA TGTGCCAGCAGCTCCGGGACTGGGCCTAATGAAAAACTGTTTTTT. This translates into CASSSGTGPNEKLFF.